One sample yielded the 27 T cell receptor beta chains listed below, sequenced in a study of PD-1 blockade in classical Hodgkin lymphoma. Clones were sequenced by immunoSEQ multiplex PCR, and TCRdb holds only the in-frame ones, with some missing. The table lists 15,000 to 17,000 clones, approximately 86% of them singletons. Regarding time point: newly diagnosed, previously untreated cHL patient sample. Investigators isolated CD4+ T cells from thawed PBMCs through magnetic negative selection. Sequences were obtained from CD4+ T cells from blood. The source is a human donor with classical Hodgkin lymphoma.

J is TRBJ2-1 and V is TRBV5-1; 9 bases map to TRBD2. The V segment lost 4 bases and the J segment 7 bases; nucleotides outside the gene matches: 12. The CDR3 contains 16 residues. Germline lookup yields CDR1 SGHRS and CDR2 YFSETQ. The CDR3 region has the DNA TGCGCCAGCAGCCGGTCTGGAGCGGGAGGCTGGAATGAGCAGTTCTTC. Protein product: CASSRSGAGGWNEQFF.

V is TRBV7-3 and J is TRBJ2-7; TRBD1 might be the D (6 bases). Germline CDR1 is SGHTA and CDR2 is FQGTGA. V shed 0 bases and J shed 5 bases, with 8 bases lying between them. The CDR3 runs 13 residues. In DNA form, the CDR3 reads TGTGCCAGCAGCTTAACACAGGGCAACGAGCAGTACTTC. Protein: CASSLTQGNEQYF.

This clone appeared once. V usage is TRBV10-2 and J usage is TRBJ2-7, with TRBD2 matching 8 bases. This CDR3 contains 15 residues. V lost 7 bases, J lost 2 bases, and 10 bases stayed unmatched. Germline values: CDR1 WSHSY, CDR2 SAAADI. The CDR3 loop is CASTPPIAGPYEQYF. The CDR3 coding sequence is TGCGCCAGCACCCCACCAATAGCGGGACCCTACGAGCAGTACTTC.

The V and J genes are TRBV28 and TRBJ2-5, with D possibly matching TRBD1 (5 bases). Trimming left V 3 bases short and J 7 bases short, with 15 bases between. Germline CDR1 MDHEN, CDR2 SYDVKM. There are 14 residues in the CDR3. The CDR3 spells CASSLQGMGGTQYF. The CDR3 region has the DNA TGTGCCAGCAGTTTGCAGGGAATGGGTGGGACCCAGTACTTC.

The chain has TRBV7-2 and TRBJ2-2; D gene uncertain. The CDR3 consists of 15 residues. The V gene's germline CDR1 is SGHTA and CDR2 FQGNSA. Trimming left V 4 bases short and J 4 bases short, with 13 bases between. In DNA form, the CDR3 reads TGTGCCAGCAGCTCCTCTCCGGTAGGCACCGGGGAGCTGTTTTTT. It is translated as CASSSSPVGTGELFF.

The rearrangement joins TRBV27 to TRBJ2-6; possibly TRBD1 for D (6 bases). The CDR3 totals 15 residues. The V gene lost 4 bases and the J gene lost 4 bases, with 11 bases spanning the gap. Per germline, CDR1 MNHEY and CDR2 SMNVEV (reference sequence). CDR3 loop: CASSSAGAGANVLTF. The CDR3 nucleotides read TGTGCCAGCAGTTCAGCAGGGGCCGGGGCCAACGTCCTGACTTTC.

The sample holds one count of this clone. CDR3 amino acids: CASSIRGQADLLAKNIQYF. As DNA, the CDR3 is TGTGCCAGTAGTATACGGGGACAGGCTGACCTACTAGCCAAAAACATTCAGTACTTC. This chain joins TRBV19 and TRBJ2-4; TRBD1 matches 8 bases. With V trimmed by 2 bases and J by 0 bases, 12 bases remained unmatched. The germline V gene has CDR1 LNHDA and CDR2 SQIVND (reference sequence). The CDR3 spans 19 residues.

The genes are TRBV10-3 and TRBJ1-6; D gene uncertain. V lost 6 bases and J lost 5, with 8 bases in between. Germline-derived CDR1 and CDR2 are ENHRY and SYGVKD. This CDR3 comprises 13 residues. This chain's CDR3 is CAIRDGNNSPLHF. As DNA, the CDR3 is TGTGCCATCAGGGACGGTAATAATTCACCCCTCCACTTT.

The CDR3 protein is CASSWRGQPQHF. The DNA for the CDR3 is TGTGCCAGCAGCTGGCGAGGTCAGCCCCAGCATTTT. The chain has TRBV2 and TRBJ1-5, with unresolved D. Germline V CDR1 and CDR2: SNHLY, FYNNEI. The CDR3 totals 12 residues. V was cut by 6 bases and J by 6 bases, with 9 bases left in between. Looking up the rest from reference TRBV2 and TRBJ1-5 gives the full variable domain: EPEVTQTPSHQVTQMGQEVILRCVPISNHLYFYWYRQILGQKVEFLVSFYNNEISEKSEIFDDQFSVERPDGSNFTLKIRSTKLEDSAMYFCASSWRGQPQHFGDGTRLSIL.

This sequence joins TRBV9 and TRBJ2-5; D is possibly TRBD1 (6 bases). V shed 3 bases and J shed 5 bases, with 14 bases lying between them. CDR1 is SGDLS and CDR2 is YYNGEE in the germline V gene. The CDR3 is made up of 14 amino acids. CDR3 protein: CASSGGGSQETQYF. The CDR3 nucleotides are TGTGCCAGCAGCGGAGGGGGAAGTCAGGAGACCCAGTACTTC.

The V call is TRBV6-5, the J call TRBJ2-1; D remains unclear. The CDR3 is 14 amino acids. Trimming cost V 8 bases and J 1 base, with 12 bases left between them. In germline, CDR1 is MNHEY, CDR2 SVGAGI. CDR3 coding DNA: TGTGCCAGCGGAGTTAGGCGATCCTACAATGAGCAGTTCTTC. It is translated as CASGVRRSYNEQFF.

The chain uses TRBV28 and TRBJ1-2; D is unresolved. The CDR3 is 11 residues long. V lost 6 bases and J lost 8, with 10 bases in between. In germline, CDR1 is MDHEN, CDR2 SYDVKM. The chain's CDR3 is CASRDPRGYTF. The CDR3 DNA reads TGTGCCAGCAGGGATCCGAGGGGCTACACCTTC.

This sequence joins TRBV19 and TRBJ2-6, with unresolved D. The CDR3 totals 13 residues. CDR1 is LNHDA and CDR2 is SQIVND in the germline V gene (reference sequence). V shed 5 bases and J shed 1 base, with 3 bases lying between them. CDR3 sequence reads: CASSFSGANVLTF. The CDR3 DNA reads TGTGCCAGTAGTTTTTCTGGGGCCAACGTCCTGACTTTC.

The V gene is TRBV18, the J gene TRBJ1-2; no clear D gene. The CDR3 totals 13 residues. CDR1 and CDR2 (germline): KGHSH, LQKENI. Trimming removed 2 bases at V and 3 bases at J, with 7 bases between. Written as DNA, the CDR3 is TGTGCCAGCTCACCAGGGGAATACTATGGCTACACCTTC. It codes for CASSPGEYYGYTF.

This chain uses TRBV7-1 with TRBJ2-7; TRBD2 is a possible D gene (5 bases). TRBV7-1 is designated an ORF whose function remains uncertain. Trimming stripped 4 bases from V and 3 bases from J, with 19 bases between. This CDR3 spans 16 amino acids. The CDR3 nucleotides are TGTGCCAGCAGCTTAGGTCGGCGTGGGAGAAACTACGAGCAGTACTTC. Translated: CASSLGRRGRNYEQYF.

The V and J genes are TRBV28 and TRBJ1-2; tentative D call: TRBD1 (5 bases). Germline V lookup: CDR1 MDHEN, CDR2 SYDVKM. This CDR3 spans 14 amino acids. The V and J ends lost 10 bases and 5 bases respectively, with 20 bases between them. The CDR3 DNA is TGTGCCACTTCCCTTGCGGGGGAAGGATATGGCTACACCTTC. This codes for CATSLAGEGYGYTF.

The rearrangement joins TRBV11-2 to TRBJ2-1; 13 positions agree with TRBD2. The CDR3 spans 17 residues. Germline V gene data show CDR1 as SGHAT and CDR2 as FQNNGV. The junction had 9 bases not matched to a gene; V was cut back by 6 bases and J by 4 bases. The CDR3 sequence: CASSRTSGSPLYNEQFF. The CDR3 DNA is TGTGCCAGCAGTCGGACTAGCGGGAGCCCCCTATACAATGAGCAGTTCTTC.

V is TRBV5-4 and J is TRBJ2-3, with 11 bases fitting TRBD2. Germline V gene lookup returns CDR1 SGHNT and CDR2 YYREEE (reference sequence). The CDR3 contains 15 residues. Germline trimming cut 4 bases from V and 5 bases from J; bases unmatched to any gene: 6. This CDR3 is CASSDRTSGRDTQYF. The CDR3 bases are TGTGCCAGCAGCGATCGGACTAGCGGGCGAGATACGCAGTATTTT.

The chain joins TRBV7-8 to TRBJ1-5, with D perhaps matching TRBD1 (6 bases). This CDR3 has 14 residues. Germline V gene sequence: CDR1 SGHVS, CDR2 FQNEAQ. Trimming removed 4 bases at V and 3 bases at J, with 10 bases between. The DNA for the CDR3 is TGTGCCAGCAGCTCCCGGACAGTCAATCAGCCCCAGCATTTT. Protein product: CASSSRTVNQPQHF.

The J gene is TRBJ2-2, the V gene TRBV19; D might be TRBD1 (6 bases). This CDR3 has 15 residues. V was pared by 6 bases and J by 0 bases, with 11 bases between. Germline V CDR1 and CDR2: LNHDA, SQIVND (reference sequence). The CDR3 here is CASRPRTANTGELFF. The CDR3 DNA follows: TGTGCCAGTAGGCCAAGGACAGCGAACACCGGGGAGCTGTTTTTT.

The rearrangement joins TRBV5-6 to TRBJ2-7; a weak D match, TRBD2 (6 bases). Germline CDR1 reads SGHDT; CDR2 reads YYEEEE. V was trimmed by 5 bases and J by 0 bases, leaving 18 bases between them. The CDR3 spans 16 residues. The CDR3 region is CASSHYRDGSSYEQYF. CDR3 nucleotide sequence: TGTGCCAGCAGTCATTACCGGGACGGGAGCTCCTACGAGCAGTACTTC. The full variable domain, completed using reference TRBV5-6 and TRBJ2-7, is DAGVTQSPTHLIKTRGQQVTLRCSPKSGHDTVSWYQQALGQGPQFIFQYYEEEERQRGNFPDRFSGHQFPNYSSELNVNALLLGDSALYLCASSHYRDGSSYEQYFGPGTRLTVT.

The gene calls are TRBV28 and TRBJ2-7; maybe TRBD1 (5 bases). With 3 bases removed from V and 5 bases from J, the gap between germline ends came to 17 bases. Germline assignment: CDR1 MDHEN and CDR2 SYDVKM. This CDR3 has 15 amino acids. The CDR3: CASSLVSRVKNEQYF. For the CDR3, the DNA is TGTGCCAGCAGTTTGGTAAGCAGGGTTAAGAACGAGCAGTACTTC.

This clone was recorded a few times. V gene TRBV28 combines with J gene TRBJ1-2; no definite D call. The CDR3 has 12 amino acids. Between the trimmed V and J ends, which lost 7 bases and 3 bases, there was a span of 9 bases. Per germline, CDR1 MDHEN and CDR2 SYDVKM. The CDR3 region has the DNA TGTGCCAGCACCGCGAGCCACTATGGCTACACCTTC. This codes for CASTASHYGYTF.

The chain carries TRBV4-2 and TRBJ1-5; a weak D match, TRBD1 (5 bases). Germline CDR1 reads LGHNA; CDR2 reads YNFKEQ. The length of the CDR3 is 13 residues. V lost 1 base to trimming and J lost 6 bases, with 7 bases between them. CDR3 amino acids: CASSQVGGQPQHF. CDR3 sequence (DNA): TGTGCCAGCAGCCAAGTCGGGGGTCAGCCCCAGCATTTT.

The chain couples TRBV28 to TRBJ1-1, with TRBD1 matching over 10 bases. Germline CDR1 is MDHEN and CDR2 is SYDVKM. J lost 6 bases, V lost 4 bases, and 8 bases had no gene match. The CDR3 contains 15 residues. The CDR3 DNA reads TGTGCCAGCAGTTCCCCGACAGGGGGCGAGTCTGAAGCTTTCTTT. As protein: CASSSPTGGESEAFF.

V gene TRBV20-1 combines with J gene TRBJ2-6; D possibly uses TRBD1 or TRBD2 (6 bases each). V lost 4 bases and J 13 bases, leaving 11 bases between the germline ends. The CDR3 contains 11 residues. CDR1 DFQATT and CDR2 SNEGSKA come from the germline V gene (reference sequence). CDR3 sequence (DNA): TGCAGTGCTACCAGGGGACTGGTCCTGACTTTC. Its translation is CSATRGLVLTF.

The V gene is TRBV30, the J gene TRBJ1-3, with D hard to call. CDR3 size: 13 residues. V lost 4 bases to trimming and J lost 3 bases, with 10 bases between them. From germline, CDR1 is GTSNPN and CDR2 SVGIG (reference sequence). CDR3 protein: CAWNWAVGNTIYF. CDR3 DNA: TGTGCCTGGAACTGGGCGGTTGGAAACACCATATATTTT.